These T cell receptor beta chains were read from a single sample in a study of shared clonotypes between healthy human individuals. Data came from immunoSEQ multiplex PCR; TCRdb stores just in-frame clones and leaves some out. The repertoire holds about 2.3 million clones, with more than 85% as singletons. The sequenced sample was naive CD4+ T cells from PBMCs. The receptors stem from a man younger than 30 in good health. Some clones in this sample may be carry-over from other donors' samples. CDR3s include the opening cysteine and the closing phenylalanine or tryptophan. A D gene is named only where the DNA matches it firmly. Size tells how often a clone was seen (once, few, many) or the class of an expanded clone, and some rows leave it out.

D,V,J,size,DNA,CDR3
-,TRBV7-9,TRBJ2-5,-,TGTGCCAGCAGTCCCCTGGGGGGAGAGACCCAGTACTTC,CASSPLGGETQYF
-,TRBV7-2,TRBJ2-7,-,TGTGCCAGCAGCTTAAGGCTAGGAGCCGAGCAGTACTTC,CASSLRLGAEQYF
TRBD2,TRBV9,TRBJ2-1,-,TGTGCCAGCACCCCGGGACTAGCCCCCAATGAGCAGTTCTTC,CASTPGLAPNEQFF
-,TRBV2,TRBJ2-4,-,TGTGCCAGCAGTGACGGGTTTGGACCCAAAAACATTCAGTACTTC,CASSDGFGPKNIQYF
-,TRBV4-1,TRBJ2-7,-,TGCGCCAGCAGCCGAGCCGGGACAAACACCTACGAGCAGTACTTC,CASSRAGTNTYEQYF
-,TRBV27,TRBJ1-2,-,TGTGCCAGCAGTTTTTTTAGGGAGGGCTATGGCTACACCTTC,CASSFFREGYGYTF
-,TRBV28,TRBJ1-4,-,TGTGCCAGCAGTTTACCGGGAGTAATGAAACTGTTTTTT,CASSLPGVMKLFF
-,TRBV19,TRBJ2-7,-,TGTGCCAGTAGTATCACCCCCGACTACGAGCAGTACTTC,CASSITPDYEQYF
TRBD1,TRBV30,TRBJ2-5,-,TGTGCCTGGAGTGTACGTTTCAGGGGGCGAGAGACCCAGTACTTC,CAWSVRFRGRETQYF
TRBD1,TRBV6-4,TRBJ2-3,few,TGTGCCAGCCGTTCACAGGGGGCCGGAGATACGCAGTATTTT,CASRSQGAGDTQYF
-,TRBV9,TRBJ2-2,-,TGTGCCAGCAGCGCCTCACTTAACACCGGGGAGCTGTTTTTT,CASSASLNTGELFF
-,TRBV2,TRBJ1-1,-,TGTGCCAGCAGCGCCCCCAGGGGCACTGAAGCTTTCTTT,CASSAPRGTEAFF
-,TRBV4-2,TRBJ1-1,-,TGTGCCAGCAACGGGGGCCAAGTCCCACAGCTTACCGGGAGCACTGAAGCTTTCTTT,CASNGGQVPQLTGSTEAFF
-,TRBV29-1,TRBJ1-1,-,TGCAGCGTTAAGACAGTCCTGGGCACTGAAGCTTTCTTT,CSVKTVLGTEAFF
TRBD1,TRBV7-6,TRBJ2-5,-,TGTGCCAGCAGCCTACTCGGACAGGGTCCCGGAGAGACCCAGTACTTC,CASSLLGQGPGETQYF
-,TRBV7-3,TRBJ2-7,-,TGTGCCAGCAGCCTTGGGGGGGCCTCCTACGAGCAGTACTTC,CASSLGGASYEQYF
-,TRBV28,TRBJ1-3,-,TGTGCCACCAATCAGGGTCCTGGAAACACCATATATTTT,CATNQGPGNTIYF
-,TRBV18,TRBJ2-3,once,TGTGCCAGCTCACCACCGTCAAGCACAGATACGCAGTATTTT,CASSPPSSTDTQYF
-,TRBV7-2,TRBJ2-7,-,TGTGCCAGCAGCTGGAACTTACCGGGACGCTACGAGCAGTACTTC,CASSWNLPGRYEQYF
TRBD2,TRBV5-5,TRBJ2-5,-,TGTGCCAGCAGCCTTCAGCGGGAGTGGGAGACCCAGTACTTC,CASSLQREWETQYF
TRBD1,TRBV30,TRBJ1-3,-,TGTGCCTGGGGACAGGTCTACTCTGGAAACACCATATATTTT,CAWGQVYSGNTIYF
-,TRBV11-1,TRBJ2-7,-,TGTGCCAGCAGCGAGGACAGACTCGAGCAGTACTTC,CASSEDRLEQYF
-,TRBV27,TRBJ2-5,-,TGTGCCAGCAGCTATTCGGGAGCTAGAGTAGAGACCCAGTACTTC,CASSYSGARVETQYF
-,TRBV6-6,TRBJ1-1,-,TGTGCCAGCAGCCCCGACCTATACACTGAAGCTTTCTTT,CASSPDLYTEAFF
TRBD1,TRBV27,TRBJ1-1,-,TGTGCCAGCAGTTTTTCAGGGGGCCTCACTGAAGCTTTCTTT,CASSFSGGLTEAFF
-,TRBV21-1,TRBJ2-5,-,TGTGCCAGCAGCAATGAACATCCGGGAGCGCAAGAGACCCAGTACTTC,CASSNEHPGAQETQYF
-,TRBV5-6,TRBJ1-1,-,TGTGCCAGCAGCTTGGCAGTAGGGGAGCAACCTGAAGCTTTCTTT,CASSLAVGEQPEAFF
TRBD1,TRBV28,TRBJ2-7,-,TGTGCCAGCAGTTTGTGGGACAGGGATCCGAGCGAGCAGTACTTC,CASSLWDRDPSEQYF
TRBD2,TRBV25-1,TRBJ2-1,-,TGTGCCAGCAGTGAATCGGCTAGCGGGAGGGCCTACAATGAGCAGTTCTTC,CASSESASGRAYNEQFF
TRBD2,TRBV27,TRBJ2-3,-,TGTGCCAGCAGTCCCCACTCTAGCGGGAGTAGTCGGGATACGCAGTATTTT,CASSPHSSGSSRDTQYF
-,TRBV6-6,TRBJ1-2,-,TGTGCCAGCAGTTACGTCCCAGGAGGGGGTATTGGCTACACCTTC,CASSYVPGGGIGYTF
TRBD2,TRBV7-3,TRBJ2-2,-,TGTGCCAGCAGCCCCCCCGGCGGGAGGACCGGGGAGCTGTTTTTT,CASSPPGGRTGELFF
TRBD1,TRBV28,TRBJ1-2,-,TGTGCCAGCAGGGGGGGACAGTACTATGGCTACACCTTC,CASRGGQYYGYTF
TRBD1,TRBV2,TRBJ1-1,-,TGTGCCAGCAGTGTGCGGGACAGGGCCGGTGAGGCTTTCTTT,CASSVRDRAGEAFF
TRBD1,TRBV5-4,TRBJ1-2,-,TGTGCCAGCAGCCCGGGACAGGAGTACTATGGCTACACCTTC,CASSPGQEYYGYTF
TRBD1,TRBV7-9,TRBJ1-1,-,TGTGCCAGCAGCTGGGGTGGACAGGGGTACACTGAAGCTTTCTTT,CASSWGGQGYTEAFF
-,TRBV28,TRBJ1-1,-,TGTGCCAGCAGTTTGGGTAGGCCTCTTAACACTGAAGCTTTCTTT,CASSLGRPLNTEAFF
-,TRBV5-1,TRBJ2-3,-,TGCGCCAGCAGCTCTGAGCCTAGTTCCACAGATACGCAGTATTTT,CASSSEPSSTDTQYF
TRBD2,TRBV9,TRBJ2-7,-,TGTGCCAGCAGCGCCGGGACTAGATCCTACGAGCAGTACTTC,CASSAGTRSYEQYF
-,TRBV11-2,TRBJ1-3,-,TGTGCCAGCAGTTACCGGGTCACTCTCCTTCCCATTTCTGGAAACACCATATATTTT,CASSYRVTLLPISGNTIYF
TRBD2,TRBV5-1,TRBJ2-7,-,TGCGCCAGCAGCTTGGCCATAGCGGGGGCCCTGGGGGAGCAGTACTTC,CASSLAIAGALGEQYF
-,TRBV19,TRBJ2-2,-,TGTGCCAGTAGTACCTGGATAACGGGCACCGGGGAGCTGTTTTTT,CASSTWITGTGELFF
-,TRBV7-9,TRBJ1-5,-,TGTGCCAGCAGCTTAGGGGCGGTCCAGCCCCAGCATTTT,CASSLGAVQPQHF
-,TRBV6-1,TRBJ1-1,-,TGTGCCAGCAGATTAGGGTCGAACACTGAAGCTTTCTTT,CASRLGSNTEAFF
-,TRBV28,TRBJ1-3,once,TGTGCCAGCAGTTTAAGGTTCAACTCTGGAAACACCATATATTTT,CASSLRFNSGNTIYF
-,TRBV5-6,TRBJ1-3,-,TGTGCCAGCAGCCGCCGTATTGTGGTCTCTGGGAACACCATATATTTT,CASSRRIVVSGNTIYF
-,TRBV10-2,TRBJ2-5,-,TGCGCCAGCAGGGAAAACGGGTACCAAGAGACCCAGTACTTC,CASRENGYQETQYF
-,TRBV7-2,TRBJ2-1,-,TGTGCCAGCAGCTTAGCGGGAGTCGCCTACAATGAGCAGTTCTTC,CASSLAGVAYNEQFF
TRBD1,TRBV5-1,TRBJ2-7,-,TGCGCCAGCAGCTCGCGACAGGGGGAGGTAGGCGAGCAGTACTTC,CASSSRQGEVGEQYF
-,TRBV6-5,TRBJ1-4,-,TGTGCCAGCAGCCGAGGCCCAAGGGGTGAAAAACTGTTTTTT,CASSRGPRGEKLFF
-,TRBV28,TRBJ2-1,-,TGTGCCAGCAGTCCCCCCGGGCGGTCCTACAATGAGCAGTTCTTC,CASSPPGRSYNEQFF
TRBD2,TRBV15,TRBJ2-1,-,TGTGCCACCAGCAGAGCCATAGAGGCGGGAGCCAATGAGCAGTTCTTC,CATSRAIEAGANEQFF
-,TRBV4-2,TRBJ2-7,-,TGTGCCAGCAGCCAGGTCGGAGGGCAGTGGTCCTACGAGCAGTACTTC,CASSQVGGQWSYEQYF
-,TRBV29-1,TRBJ1-1,-,TGCAGCGTTCAGGCGGAAGGGCGGGTGCTATATGAAGCTTTCTTT,CSVQAEGRVLYEAFF